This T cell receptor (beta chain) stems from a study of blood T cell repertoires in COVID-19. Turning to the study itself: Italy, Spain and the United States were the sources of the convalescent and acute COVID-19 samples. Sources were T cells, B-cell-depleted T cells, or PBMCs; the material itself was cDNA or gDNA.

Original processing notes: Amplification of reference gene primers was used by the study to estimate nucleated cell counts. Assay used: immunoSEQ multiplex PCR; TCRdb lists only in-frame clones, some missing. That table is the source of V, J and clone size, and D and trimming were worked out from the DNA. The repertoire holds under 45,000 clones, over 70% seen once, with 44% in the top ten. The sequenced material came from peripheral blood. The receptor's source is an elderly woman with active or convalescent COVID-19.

The CDR3 nucleotides read TGTGCCAGCAGCCAAGCTTCTCCCAGCGGGAGGGCCGATAATGAGCAGTTCTTC. Translating gives CASSQASPSGRADNEQFF. V usage is TRBV4-2 and J usage is TRBJ2-1, with TRBD2 matching 10 bases. The V and J ends lost 1 base and 7 bases, in that order; junction bases with no gene match: 13. CDR1 is LGHNA, CDR2 YNFKEQ, per germline. This CDR3 is 18 amino acids long.